This record looks at one T cell receptor (beta chain) sequence and its context. Its specificity is unknown. CD8 memory pooled CD45RO+ cells and CCR7-negative CD45RA+ TemRA cells. The data derive from a study of shared clonotypes between healthy human individuals. General study findings and limits: Shared clonotypes: 4.5% to 5% naive CD4, around 3.4% naive CD8, less than 2.5% memory CD4, approximately 0.41% memory CD8.

This table comes from immunoSEQ multiplex PCR, and its TCRdb copy is limited to in-frame clones, with some not included. The sample lists fewer than 850,000 clones; about 90% were seen once. This CDR3 is 16 amino acids long. Trimming at V came to 4 bases and at J to 0 bases, leaving 6 bases not matched to a gene. CDR1 and CDR2 (germline): SEHNR, FQNEAQ (reference sequence). The sequenced material came from memory CD8+ T cells from PBMCs. This sample's subset: CD45RO+ cells pooled with CCR7-negative TemRA cells. This TCR came from a man younger than 30 in good health. Some clones in this sample may be carry-over from other donors' samples. V gene TRBV7-9 combines with J gene TRBJ2-1; 7 bases line up with TRBD1. The CDR3 nucleotides read TGTGCCAGCAGCTCCCGAGGGGACAGCTCCTACAATGAGCAGTTCTTC. Its translation is CASSSRGDSSYNEQFF. The complete variable domain, with remaining parts taken from reference TRBV7-9 and TRBJ2-1, reads DTGVSQNPRHKITKRGQNVTFRCDPISEHNRLYWYRQTLGQGPEFLTYFQNEAQLEKSRLLSDRFSAERPKGSFSTLEIQRTEQGDSAMYLCASSSRGDSSYNEQFFGPGTRLTVL.